Described below is a single TCR beta chain sequence and its context. V gave up 4 bases and J gave up 2 bases; unmatched junction bases: 5. The V gene's germline CDR1 is MNHEY and CDR2 SVGAGI. CDR3 length equals 15 residues. The data derive from a study of TIL therapy for anti-PD-1-resistant metastatic lung cancer. The immunoSEQ assay was v3. Libraries were prepared by immunoSEQ multiplex PCR; TCRdb keeps only in-frame clonotypes and omits some of them. The repertoire holds approximately 47,000 clones, with about 86% as singletons. The time point denotes: pre-treatment sample, taken before nivolumab and TIL therapy.

Sequencing used blood, obtained at baseline. The V call is TRBV6-5, the J call TRBJ2-3; 8 bases match TRBD2. This receptor was obtained from a person aged 25-79 years with non-small cell lung cancer. The CDR3 protein is CASSSGGRATDTQYF. The CDR3 region has the DNA TGTGCCAGCAGTTCGGGAGGGAGGGCCACAGATACGCAGTATTTT.